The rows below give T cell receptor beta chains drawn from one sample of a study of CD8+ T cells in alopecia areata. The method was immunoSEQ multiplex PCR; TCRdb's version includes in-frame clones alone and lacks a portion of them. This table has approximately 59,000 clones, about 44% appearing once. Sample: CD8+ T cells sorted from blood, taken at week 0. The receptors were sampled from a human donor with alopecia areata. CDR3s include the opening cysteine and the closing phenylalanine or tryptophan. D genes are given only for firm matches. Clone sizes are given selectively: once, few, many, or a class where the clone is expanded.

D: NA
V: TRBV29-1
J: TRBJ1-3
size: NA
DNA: TGCAGCGTTGATCTGGGGAACACCATATATTTT
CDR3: CSVDLGNTIYF

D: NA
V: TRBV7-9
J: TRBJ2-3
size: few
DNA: TGTGCCAGCAGCCCACCTTCGGGGTCGGGTACGCAGTATTTT
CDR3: CASSPPSGSGTQYF

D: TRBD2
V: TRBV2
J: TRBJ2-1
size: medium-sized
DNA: TGTGCCAGCAGGGATGAACTCGGGACTAGCGGGAGGGGATCCTACAATGAGCAGTTCTTC
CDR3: CASRDELGTSGRGSYNEQFF

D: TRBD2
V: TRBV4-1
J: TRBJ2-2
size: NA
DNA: TGCGCCAGCAGCCAAGAGGGACTAGCGGGAGGAACCGGGGAGCTGTTTTTT
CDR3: CASSQEGLAGGTGELFF

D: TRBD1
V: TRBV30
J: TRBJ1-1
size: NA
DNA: TGTGCCTGGACCCTGGGACAGGGTAGGACTGAAGCTTTCTTT
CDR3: CAWTLGQGRTEAFF

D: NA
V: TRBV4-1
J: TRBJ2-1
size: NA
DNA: TGCGCCAGCAGCCAAGACAGACTCCTTGGTAAGCAGTTCTTC
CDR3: CASSQDRLLGKQFF

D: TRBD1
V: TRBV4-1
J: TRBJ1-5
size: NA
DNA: TGCGCCAGCAGCCAAGGACAGGGCGGTCAGCCCCAGCATTTT
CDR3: CASSQGQGGQPQHF

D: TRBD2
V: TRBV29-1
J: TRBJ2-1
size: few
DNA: TGCAGCGGCCTAGGGACTAGCGGGCAGGACAATGAGCAGTTCTTC
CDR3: CSGLGTSGQDNEQFF

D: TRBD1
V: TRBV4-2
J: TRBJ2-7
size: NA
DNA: TGTGCCAGCAGCCAAGTCGGGACAGGGGGCTTGAAATACGAGCAGTACTTC
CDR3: CASSQVGTGGLKYEQYF

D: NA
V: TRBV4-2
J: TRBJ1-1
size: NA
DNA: TGTGCCAGCAGCCAGCTTAACAGTGAAGCTTTCTTT
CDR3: CASSQLNSEAFF

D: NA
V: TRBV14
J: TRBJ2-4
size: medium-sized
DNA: TGTGCCAGCAGCCAGATGACAGGCCCAACCGGACTAATAGCCAAAAACATTCAGTACTTC
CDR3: CASSQMTGPTGLIAKNIQYF

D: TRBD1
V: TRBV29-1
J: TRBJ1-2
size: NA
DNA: TGCAGCGTCCCCGGGACAGGGGCCAAGGGCTACACCTTC
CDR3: CSVPGTGAKGYTF

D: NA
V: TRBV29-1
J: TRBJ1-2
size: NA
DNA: TGCAGCGTTGATAGGGGAAACGGCTACACCTTC
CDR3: CSVDRGNGYTF

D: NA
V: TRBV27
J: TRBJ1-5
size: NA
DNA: TGTGCCAGCAGTTTAAGGGGGGCCCAAGGACAGCCCCAGCATTTT
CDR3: CASSLRGAQGQPQHF

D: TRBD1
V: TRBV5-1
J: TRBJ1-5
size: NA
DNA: TGCGCCAGCAGCCCCGGACAGGGGAGCTATAGCAATCAGCCCCAGCATTTT
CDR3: CASSPGQGSYSNQPQHF

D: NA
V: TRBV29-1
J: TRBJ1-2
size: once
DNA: TGCAGCGTTGGGGCCCACCGGGGCTATGGCTACACCTTC
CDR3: CSVGAHRGYGYTF

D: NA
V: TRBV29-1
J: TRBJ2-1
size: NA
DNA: TGCAGCGTTGACAGGGGTTCGGCTATGATCTCCTACAATGAGCAGTTCTTC
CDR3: CSVDRGSAMISYNEQFF

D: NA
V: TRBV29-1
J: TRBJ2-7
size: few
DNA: TGCAGCGTTGAAGTGGGCGGAAGGTCGTACGAGCAGTACTTC
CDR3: CSVEVGGRSYEQYF

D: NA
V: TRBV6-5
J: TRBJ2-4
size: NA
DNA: TGTGCCAGCAGTGCTAATACGGGGATGGGTCAGTACTTC
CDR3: CASSANTGMGQYF

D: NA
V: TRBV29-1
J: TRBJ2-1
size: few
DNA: TGCAGCGTTGGTAGGGACAATGAGCAGTTCTTC
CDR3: CSVGRDNEQFF

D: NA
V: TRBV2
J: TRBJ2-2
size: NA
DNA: TGTGCCAGCATTCGAATGGGGGGCACCGGGGAGCTGTTTTTT
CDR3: CASIRMGGTGELFF

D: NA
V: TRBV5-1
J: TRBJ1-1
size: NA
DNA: TGCGCCAGCAGCTTGGGTCCAACAGCGAACACTGAAGCTTTCTTT
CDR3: CASSLGPTANTEAFF

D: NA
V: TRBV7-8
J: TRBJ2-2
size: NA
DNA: TGTGCCAGCAGGGACGGCGGGTCGAACACCGGGGAGCTGTTTTTT
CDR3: CASRDGGSNTGELFF

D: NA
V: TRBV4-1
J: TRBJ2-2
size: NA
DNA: TGCGCCAGCAGCGACCGGCCAACCCCGAACACCGGGGAGCTGTTTTTT
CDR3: CASSDRPTPNTGELFF

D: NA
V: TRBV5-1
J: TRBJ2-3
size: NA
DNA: TGCGCCAGCAGCTATCCTTTGGATGAGGTAGCGGACCCCTTCGATACGCAGTATTTT
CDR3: CASSYPLDEVADPFDTQYF

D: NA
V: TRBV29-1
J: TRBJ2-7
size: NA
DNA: TGCAGCGTGGAGGGGGGTCTACTCTCGTACCCTGTATTC
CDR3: CSVEGGLLSYPVF

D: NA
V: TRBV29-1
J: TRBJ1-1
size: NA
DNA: TGCAGCGTGCCCGGGTTGGACACTGAAGCTTTCTTT
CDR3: CSVPGLDTEAFF

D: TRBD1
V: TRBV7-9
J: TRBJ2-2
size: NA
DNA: TGTGCCAGCAGCACGACAGGGATCACCGGGGAGCTGTTTTTT
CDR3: CASSTTGITGELFF

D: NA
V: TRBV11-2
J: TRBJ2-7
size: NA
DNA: TGTGCCAGCAGCTTAGGGGCAGGGAGCTCCTACGAGCAGTACTTC
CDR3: CASSLGAGSSYEQYF

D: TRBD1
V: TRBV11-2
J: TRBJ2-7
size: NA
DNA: TGTGCCAGCAGTCGGGACAGGGGCTACGAGCAGTACTTC
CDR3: CASSRDRGYEQYF

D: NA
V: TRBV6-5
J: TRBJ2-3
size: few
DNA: TGTGCCAGCAGTTACGGACCGGGAGCGACCACAGATACGCAGTATTTT
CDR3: CASSYGPGATTDTQYF

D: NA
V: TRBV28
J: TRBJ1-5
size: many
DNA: TGTGCCAGCAGGAAAGGCTATAGCAATCAGCCCCAGCATTTT
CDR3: CASRKGYSNQPQHF

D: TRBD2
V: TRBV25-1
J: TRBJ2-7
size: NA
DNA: TGTGCCAGCAGCCCGGGACTAGCGGGGGCCTACGAGCAGTACTTC
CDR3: CASSPGLAGAYEQYF

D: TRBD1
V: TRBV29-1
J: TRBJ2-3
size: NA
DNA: TGCAGCGTTGATGGGACAGCTGCGGAAGATACGCAGTATTTT
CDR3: CSVDGTAAEDTQYF

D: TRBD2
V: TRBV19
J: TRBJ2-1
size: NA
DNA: TGTGCCAGTAGTTGGGGACTAGCGGGAAACAATGAGCAGTTCTTC
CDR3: CASSWGLAGNNEQFF

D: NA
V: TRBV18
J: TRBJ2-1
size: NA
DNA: TGTGCCAGCACCGGTGGGGAGGAGCTCTACAATGAGCAGTTCTTC
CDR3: CASTGGEELYNEQFF

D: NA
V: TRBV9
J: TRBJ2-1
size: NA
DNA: TGTGCCAGCAGCGTCCCCGGGACAACCCTACCAAATGAGCAGTTCTTC
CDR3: CASSVPGTTLPNEQFF